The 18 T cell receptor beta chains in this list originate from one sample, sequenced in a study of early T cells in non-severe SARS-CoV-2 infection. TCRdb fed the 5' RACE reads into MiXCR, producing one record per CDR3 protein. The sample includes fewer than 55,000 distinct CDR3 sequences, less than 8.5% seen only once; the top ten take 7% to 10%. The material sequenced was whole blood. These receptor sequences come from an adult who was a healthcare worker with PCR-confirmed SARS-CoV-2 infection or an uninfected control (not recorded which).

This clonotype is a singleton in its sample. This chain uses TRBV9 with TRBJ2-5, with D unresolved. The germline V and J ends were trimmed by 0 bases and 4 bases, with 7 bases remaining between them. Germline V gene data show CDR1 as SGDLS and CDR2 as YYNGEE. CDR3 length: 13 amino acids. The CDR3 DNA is TGTGCCAGCAGCGTAGGCTATTTAGAGACCCAGTACTTC. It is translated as CASSVGYLETQYF.

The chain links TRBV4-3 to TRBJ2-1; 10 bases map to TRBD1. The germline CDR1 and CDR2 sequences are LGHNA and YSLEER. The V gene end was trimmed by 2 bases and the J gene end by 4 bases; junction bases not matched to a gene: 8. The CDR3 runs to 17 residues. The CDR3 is CASSQTPPGQGYNEQFF. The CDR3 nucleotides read TGCGCCAGCAGCCAAACTCCACCGGGACAGGGGTACAATGAGCAGTTCTTC.

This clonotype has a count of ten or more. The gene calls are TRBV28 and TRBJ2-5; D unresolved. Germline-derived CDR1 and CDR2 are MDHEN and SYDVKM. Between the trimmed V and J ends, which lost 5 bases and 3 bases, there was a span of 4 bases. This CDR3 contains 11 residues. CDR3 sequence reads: CASSVKETQYF. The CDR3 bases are TGTGCCAGCAGTGTCAAAGAGACCCAGTACTTC.

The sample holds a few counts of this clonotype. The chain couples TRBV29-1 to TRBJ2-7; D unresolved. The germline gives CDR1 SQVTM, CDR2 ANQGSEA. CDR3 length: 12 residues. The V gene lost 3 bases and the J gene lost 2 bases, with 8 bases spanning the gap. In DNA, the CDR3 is TGCAGCGTTGATGCCGGACCCTACGAGCAGTACTTC. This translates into CSVDAGPYEQYF.

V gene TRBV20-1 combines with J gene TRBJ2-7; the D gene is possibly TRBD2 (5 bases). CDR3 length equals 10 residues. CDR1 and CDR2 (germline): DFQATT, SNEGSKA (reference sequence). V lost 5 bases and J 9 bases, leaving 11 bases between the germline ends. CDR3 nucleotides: TGCAGTGCTGGAGGTTTAGGGCAGTACTTC. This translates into CSAGGLGQYF.

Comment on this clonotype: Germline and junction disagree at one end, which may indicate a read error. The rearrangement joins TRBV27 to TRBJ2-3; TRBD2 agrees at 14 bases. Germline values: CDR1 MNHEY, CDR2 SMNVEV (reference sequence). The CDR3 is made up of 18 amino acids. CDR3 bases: TGTGCCAGCAGTACGACCCACGGACTAGCGGGGGGAAAGGATACGCGGTATTTT. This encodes CASSTTHGLAGGKDTRYF.

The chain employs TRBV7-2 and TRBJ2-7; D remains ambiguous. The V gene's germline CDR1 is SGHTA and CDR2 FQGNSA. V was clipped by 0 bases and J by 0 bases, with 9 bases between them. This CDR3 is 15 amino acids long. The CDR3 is CASSLAGIGSYEQYF. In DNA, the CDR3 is TGTGCCAGCAGCTTAGCAGGGATCGGCTCCTACGAGCAGTACTTC. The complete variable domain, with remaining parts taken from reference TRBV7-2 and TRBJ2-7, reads GAGVSQSPSNKVTEKGKDVELRCDPISGHTALYWYRQSLGQGLEFLIYFQGNSAPDKSGLPSDRFSAERTGGSVSTLTIQRTQQEDSAVYLCASSLAGIGSYEQYFGPGTRLTVT.

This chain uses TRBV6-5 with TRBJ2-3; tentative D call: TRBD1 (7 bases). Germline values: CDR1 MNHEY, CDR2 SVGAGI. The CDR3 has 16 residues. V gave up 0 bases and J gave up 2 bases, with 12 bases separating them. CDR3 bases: TGTGCCAGCAGTTACTCGTCAGGGGGGTACACAGATACGCAGTATTTT. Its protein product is CASSYSSGGYTDTQYF.

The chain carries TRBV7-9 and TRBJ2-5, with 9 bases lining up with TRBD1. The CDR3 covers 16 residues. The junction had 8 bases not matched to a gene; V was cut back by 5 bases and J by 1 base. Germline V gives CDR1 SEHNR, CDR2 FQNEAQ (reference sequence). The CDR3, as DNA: TGTGCCAGCAGCCGTCACCGGGACAGGGCCCAAGAGACCCAGTACTTC. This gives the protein CASSRHRDRAQETQYF.

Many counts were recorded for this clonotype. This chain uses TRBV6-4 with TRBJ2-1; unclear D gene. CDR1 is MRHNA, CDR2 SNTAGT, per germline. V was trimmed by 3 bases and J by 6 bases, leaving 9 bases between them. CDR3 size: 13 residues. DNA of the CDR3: TGTGCCAGCAGTGAGACGCCGACCAATGAGCAGTTCTTC. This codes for CASSETPTNEQFF.

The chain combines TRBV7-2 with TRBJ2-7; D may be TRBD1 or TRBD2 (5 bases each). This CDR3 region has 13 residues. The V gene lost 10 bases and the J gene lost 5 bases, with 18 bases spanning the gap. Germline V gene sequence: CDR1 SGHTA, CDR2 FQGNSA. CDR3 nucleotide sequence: TGTGCCACCCGCTGGTCAGGGAGCCACGAGCAGTACTTC. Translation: CATRWSGSHEQYF. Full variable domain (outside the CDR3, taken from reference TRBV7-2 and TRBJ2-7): GAGVSQSPSNKVTEKGKDVELRCDPISGHTALYWYRQSLGQGLEFLIYFQGNSAPDKSGLPSDRFSAERTGGSVSTLTIQRTQQEDSAVYLCATRWSGSHEQYFGPGTRLTVT.

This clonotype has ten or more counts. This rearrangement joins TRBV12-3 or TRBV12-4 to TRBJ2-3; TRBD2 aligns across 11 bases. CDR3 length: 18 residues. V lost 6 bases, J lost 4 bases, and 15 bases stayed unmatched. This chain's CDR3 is CASSTAANSGGGPDTQYF. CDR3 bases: TGTGCCAGCAGCACGGCGGCGAATAGCGGGGGGGGACCAGATACGCAGTATTTT.

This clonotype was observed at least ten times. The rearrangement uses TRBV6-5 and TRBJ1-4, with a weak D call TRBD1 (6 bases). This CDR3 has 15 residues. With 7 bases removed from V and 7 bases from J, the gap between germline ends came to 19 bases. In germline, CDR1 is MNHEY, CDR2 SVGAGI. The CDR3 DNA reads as TGTGCCAGCACCAACGGGGGGGCAAAAATTGAAAAACTGTTTTTT. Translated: CASTNGGAKIEKLFF.

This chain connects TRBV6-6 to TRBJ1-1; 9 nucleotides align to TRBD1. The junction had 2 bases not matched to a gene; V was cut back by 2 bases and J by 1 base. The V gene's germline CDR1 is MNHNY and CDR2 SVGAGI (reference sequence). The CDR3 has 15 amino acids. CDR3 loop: CASSYRTGANTEAFF. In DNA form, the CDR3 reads TGTGCCAGCAGTTACCGGACAGGGGCGAACACTGAAGCTTTCTTT.

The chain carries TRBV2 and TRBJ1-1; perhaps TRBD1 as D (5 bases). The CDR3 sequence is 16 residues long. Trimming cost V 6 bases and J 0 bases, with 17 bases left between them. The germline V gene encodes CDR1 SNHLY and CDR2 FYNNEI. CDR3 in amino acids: CASRFPRQQLNTEAFF. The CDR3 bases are TGTGCCAGCAGGTTTCCCAGACAGCAACTGAACACTGAAGCTTTCTTT.

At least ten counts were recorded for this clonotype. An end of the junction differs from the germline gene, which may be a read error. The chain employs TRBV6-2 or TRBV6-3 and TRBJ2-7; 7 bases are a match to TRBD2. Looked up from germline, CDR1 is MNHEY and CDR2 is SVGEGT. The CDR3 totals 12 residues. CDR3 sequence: CASSSPLSGVGF. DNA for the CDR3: TGTGCCAGCAGTTCCCCACTAAGCGGGGTAGGCTTC.

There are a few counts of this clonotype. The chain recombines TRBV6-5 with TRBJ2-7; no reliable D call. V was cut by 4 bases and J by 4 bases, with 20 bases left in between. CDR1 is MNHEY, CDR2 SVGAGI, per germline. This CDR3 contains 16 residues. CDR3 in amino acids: CASSFSPNGKGYEQYF. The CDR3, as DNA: TGTGCCAGCAGTTTCTCCCCAAACGGAAAAGGTTACGAGCAGTACTTC.

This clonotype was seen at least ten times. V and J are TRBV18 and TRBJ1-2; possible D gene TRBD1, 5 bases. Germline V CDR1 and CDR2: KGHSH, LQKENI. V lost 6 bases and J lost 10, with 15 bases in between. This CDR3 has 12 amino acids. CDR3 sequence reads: CASSSQRDSYTF. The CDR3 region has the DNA TGTGCCAGCTCCTCTCAAAGGGACTCCTACACCTTC.